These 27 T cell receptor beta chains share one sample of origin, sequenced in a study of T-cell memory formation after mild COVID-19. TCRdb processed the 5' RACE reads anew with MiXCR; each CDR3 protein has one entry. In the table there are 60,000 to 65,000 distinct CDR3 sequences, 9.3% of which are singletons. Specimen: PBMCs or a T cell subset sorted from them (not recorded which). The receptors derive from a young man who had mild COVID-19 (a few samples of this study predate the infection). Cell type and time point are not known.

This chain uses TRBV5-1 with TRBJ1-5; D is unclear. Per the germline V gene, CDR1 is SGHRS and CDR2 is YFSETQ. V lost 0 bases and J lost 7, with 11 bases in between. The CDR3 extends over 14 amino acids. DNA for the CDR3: TGCGCCAGCAGCTTGGAGGCGACGGGACAGCCCCAGCATTTT. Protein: CASSLEATGQPQHF.

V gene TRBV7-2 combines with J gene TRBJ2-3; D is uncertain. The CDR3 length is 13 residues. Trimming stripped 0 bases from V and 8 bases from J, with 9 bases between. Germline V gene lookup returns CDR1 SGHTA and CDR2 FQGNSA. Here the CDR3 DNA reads TGTGCCAGCAGCTTAGCTTCCCTGGGTACGCAGTATTTT. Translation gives CASSLASLGTQYF.

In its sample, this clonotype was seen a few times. As DNA, the CDR3 is TGTGCCAGCAGTTTAGGTCGGGGGCCCCAGCATTTT. Amino acid sequence: CASSLGRGPQHF. V and J are TRBV12-3 or TRBV12-4 and TRBJ1-5; D unresolved. V was shortened by 1 base and J by 9 bases, with 7 bases between the two germline ends. This CDR3 comprises 12 residues.

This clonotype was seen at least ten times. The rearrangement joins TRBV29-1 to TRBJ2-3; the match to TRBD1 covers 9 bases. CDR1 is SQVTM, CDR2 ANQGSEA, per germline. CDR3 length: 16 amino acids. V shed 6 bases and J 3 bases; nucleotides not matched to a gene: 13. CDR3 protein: CSVTHPDRGVTDTQYF. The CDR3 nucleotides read TGCAGCGTCACCCACCCTGACAGGGGGGTAACAGATACGCAGTATTTT.

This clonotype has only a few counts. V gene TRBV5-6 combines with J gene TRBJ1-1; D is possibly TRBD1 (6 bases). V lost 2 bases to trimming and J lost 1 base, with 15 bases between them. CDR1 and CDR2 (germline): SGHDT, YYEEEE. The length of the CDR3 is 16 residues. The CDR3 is CASSFSWRGKNTEAFF. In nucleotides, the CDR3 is TGTGCCAGCAGCTTTTCCTGGAGGGGGAAGAACACTGAAGCTTTCTTT.

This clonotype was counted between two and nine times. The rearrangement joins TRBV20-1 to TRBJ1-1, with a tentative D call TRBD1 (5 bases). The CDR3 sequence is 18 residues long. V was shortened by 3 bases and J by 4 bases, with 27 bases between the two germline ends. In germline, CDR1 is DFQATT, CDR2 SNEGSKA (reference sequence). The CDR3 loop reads CSASERTPRSTDGTEAFF. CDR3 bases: TGCAGTGCTAGCGAGAGGACACCGAGATCTACCGATGGCACTGAAGCTTTCTTT.

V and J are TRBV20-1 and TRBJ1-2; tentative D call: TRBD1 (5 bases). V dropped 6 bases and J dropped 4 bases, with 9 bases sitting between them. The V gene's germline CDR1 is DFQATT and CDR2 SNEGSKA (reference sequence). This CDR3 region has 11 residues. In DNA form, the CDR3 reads TGCAGTGCCGCAGGGTTCTATGGCTACACCTTC. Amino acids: CSAAGFYGYTF.

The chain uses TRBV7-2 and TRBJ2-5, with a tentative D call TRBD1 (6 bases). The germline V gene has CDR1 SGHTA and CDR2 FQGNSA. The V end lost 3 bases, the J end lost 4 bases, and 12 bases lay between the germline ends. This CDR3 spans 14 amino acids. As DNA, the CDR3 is TGTGCCAGCAGCTTTCAGGGGTTAGGAGAGACCCAGTACTTC. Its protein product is CASSFQGLGETQYF. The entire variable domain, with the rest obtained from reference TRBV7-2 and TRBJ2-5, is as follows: GAGVSQSPSNKVTEKGKDVELRCDPISGHTALYWYRQSLGQGLEFLIYFQGNSAPDKSGLPSDRFSAERTGGSVSTLTIQRTQQEDSAVYLCASSFQGLGETQYFGPGTRLLVL.

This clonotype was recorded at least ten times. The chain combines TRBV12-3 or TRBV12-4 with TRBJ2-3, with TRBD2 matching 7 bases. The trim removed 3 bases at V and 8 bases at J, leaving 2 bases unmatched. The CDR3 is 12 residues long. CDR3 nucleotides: TGTGCCAGCAGTTTTGGGGGGGGTACGCAGTATTTT. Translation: CASSFGGGTQYF.

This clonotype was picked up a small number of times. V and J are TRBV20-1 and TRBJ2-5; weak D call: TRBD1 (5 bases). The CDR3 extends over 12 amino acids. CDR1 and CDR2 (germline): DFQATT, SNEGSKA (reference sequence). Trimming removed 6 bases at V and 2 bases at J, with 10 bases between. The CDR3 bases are TGCAGTGCCGCACGACAGCAAGAGACCCAGTACTTC. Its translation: CSAARQQETQYF.

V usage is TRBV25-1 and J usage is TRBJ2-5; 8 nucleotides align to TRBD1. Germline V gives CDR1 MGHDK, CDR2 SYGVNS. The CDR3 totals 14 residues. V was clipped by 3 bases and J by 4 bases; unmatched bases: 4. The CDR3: CASSETGVRETQYF. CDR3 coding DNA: TGTGCCAGCAGTGAGACAGGGGTGAGAGAGACCCAGTACTTC.

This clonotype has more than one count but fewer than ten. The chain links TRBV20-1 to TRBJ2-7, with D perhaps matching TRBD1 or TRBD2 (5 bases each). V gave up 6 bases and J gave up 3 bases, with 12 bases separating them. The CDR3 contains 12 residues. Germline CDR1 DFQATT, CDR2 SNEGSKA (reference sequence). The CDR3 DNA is TGCAGTGCCGCTCGGGGCAGCTACGAGCAGTACTTC. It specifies CSAARGSYEQYF.

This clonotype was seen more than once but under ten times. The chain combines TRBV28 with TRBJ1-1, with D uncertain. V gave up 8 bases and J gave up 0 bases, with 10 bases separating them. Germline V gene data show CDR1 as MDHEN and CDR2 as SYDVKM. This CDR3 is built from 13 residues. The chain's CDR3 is CASVRWLNTEAFF. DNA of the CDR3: TGTGCCAGCGTCCGCTGGCTGAACACTGAAGCTTTCTTT.

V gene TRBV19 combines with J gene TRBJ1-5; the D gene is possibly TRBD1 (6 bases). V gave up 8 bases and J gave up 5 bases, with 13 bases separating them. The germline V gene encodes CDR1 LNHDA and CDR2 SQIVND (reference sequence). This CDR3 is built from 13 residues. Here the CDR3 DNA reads TGTGCCAGTCGGGGGGCAGCGGATCAGCCCCAGCATTTT. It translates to CASRGAADQPQHF.

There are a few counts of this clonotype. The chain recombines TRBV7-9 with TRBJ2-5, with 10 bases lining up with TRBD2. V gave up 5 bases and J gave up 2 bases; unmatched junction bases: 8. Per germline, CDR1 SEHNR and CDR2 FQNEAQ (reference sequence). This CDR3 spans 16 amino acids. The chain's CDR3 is CASSNGVAGGQETQYF. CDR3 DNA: TGTGCCAGCAGCAATGGGGTAGCGGGGGGTCAAGAGACCCAGTACTTC.

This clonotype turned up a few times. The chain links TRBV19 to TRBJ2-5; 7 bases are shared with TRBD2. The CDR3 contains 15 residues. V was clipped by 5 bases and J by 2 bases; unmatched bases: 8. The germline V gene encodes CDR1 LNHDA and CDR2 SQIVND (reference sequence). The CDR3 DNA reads TGTGCCAGTAGTTTATCCCTAGCGGTACAAGAGACCCAGTACTTC. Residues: CASSLSLAVQETQYF.

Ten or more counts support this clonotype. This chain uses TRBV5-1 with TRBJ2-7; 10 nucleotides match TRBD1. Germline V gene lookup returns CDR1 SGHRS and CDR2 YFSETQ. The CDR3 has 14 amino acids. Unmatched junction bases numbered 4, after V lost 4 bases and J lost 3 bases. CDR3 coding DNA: TGCGCCAGCAGCCTGGGACAGGGGTACTACGAGCAGTACGTC. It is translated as CASSLGQGYYEQYV.

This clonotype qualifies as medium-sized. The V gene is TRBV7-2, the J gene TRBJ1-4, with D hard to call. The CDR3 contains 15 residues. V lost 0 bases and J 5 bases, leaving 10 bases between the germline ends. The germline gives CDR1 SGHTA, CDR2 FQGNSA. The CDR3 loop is CASSLAWQPNEKLFF. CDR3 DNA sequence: TGTGCCAGCAGCTTAGCATGGCAGCCGAATGAAAAACTGTTTTTT.

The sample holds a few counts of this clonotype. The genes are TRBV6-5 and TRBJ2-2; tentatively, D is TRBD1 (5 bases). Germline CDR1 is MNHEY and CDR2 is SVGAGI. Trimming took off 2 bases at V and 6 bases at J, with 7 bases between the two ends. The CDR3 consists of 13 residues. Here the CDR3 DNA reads TGTGCCAGCAGTTACAGGGGCCCCGGGGAGCTGTTTTTT. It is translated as CASSYRGPGELFF.

For the CDR3, the DNA is TGTGCCAGTACCCCTAGAAGGGGTGATGGAGGCTACACCTTC. This codes for CASTPRRGDGGYTF. The chain links TRBV19 to TRBJ1-2, with D perhaps matching TRBD1 (5 bases). Germline V CDR1 and CDR2: LNHDA, SQIVND (reference sequence). The CDR3 has 14 amino acids. V was clipped by 7 bases and J by 8 bases, with 20 bases between them.

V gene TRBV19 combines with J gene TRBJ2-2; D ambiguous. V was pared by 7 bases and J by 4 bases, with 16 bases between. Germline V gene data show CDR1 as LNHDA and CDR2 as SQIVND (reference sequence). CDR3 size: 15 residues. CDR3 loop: CASTKRYGGTGELFF. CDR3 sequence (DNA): TGTGCCAGTACCAAGAGGTATGGTGGCACCGGGGAGCTGTTTTTT.

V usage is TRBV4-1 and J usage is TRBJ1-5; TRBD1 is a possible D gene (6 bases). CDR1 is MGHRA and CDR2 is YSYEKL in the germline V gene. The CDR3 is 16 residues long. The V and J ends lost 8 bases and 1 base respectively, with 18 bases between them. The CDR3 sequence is CASQRQARLSNQPQHF. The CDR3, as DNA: TGCGCCAGCCAGAGACAGGCTCGATTGAGCAATCAGCCCCAGCATTTT.

In nucleotides, the CDR3 is TGCGCCAGCAGCCAAGATACAAGCGGGGGACACACCGGGGAGCTGTTTTTT. Amino acid sequence: CASSQDTSGGHTGELFF. V is TRBV4-1 and J is TRBJ2-2; 8 bases are shared with TRBD2. After removal of 0 bases from V and 3 bases from J, the junction contained 6 bases not matched to a gene. This CDR3 has 17 amino acids. The germline gives CDR1 MGHRA, CDR2 YSYEKL.

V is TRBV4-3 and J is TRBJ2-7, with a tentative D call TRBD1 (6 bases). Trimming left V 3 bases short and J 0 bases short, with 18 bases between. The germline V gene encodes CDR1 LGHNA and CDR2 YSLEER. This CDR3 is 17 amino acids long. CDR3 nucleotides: TGCGCCAGCAGCCAGCAACTCGGACAGAGGGTCTCCTACGAGCAGTACTTC. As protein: CASSQQLGQRVSYEQYF.

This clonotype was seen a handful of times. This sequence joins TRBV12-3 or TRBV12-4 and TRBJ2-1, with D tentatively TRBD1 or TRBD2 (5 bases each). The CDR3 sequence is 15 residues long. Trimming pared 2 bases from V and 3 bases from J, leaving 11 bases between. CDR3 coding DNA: TGTGCCAGCAGTTTATACCGGGACGACTACAATGAGCAGTTCTTC. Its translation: CASSLYRDDYNEQFF.

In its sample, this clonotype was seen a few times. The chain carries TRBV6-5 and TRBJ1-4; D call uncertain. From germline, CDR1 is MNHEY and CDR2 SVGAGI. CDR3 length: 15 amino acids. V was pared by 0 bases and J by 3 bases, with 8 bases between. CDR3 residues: CASSYSWAANEKLFF. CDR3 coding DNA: TGTGCCAGCAGTTACTCTTGGGCGGCTAATGAAAAACTGTTTTTT.

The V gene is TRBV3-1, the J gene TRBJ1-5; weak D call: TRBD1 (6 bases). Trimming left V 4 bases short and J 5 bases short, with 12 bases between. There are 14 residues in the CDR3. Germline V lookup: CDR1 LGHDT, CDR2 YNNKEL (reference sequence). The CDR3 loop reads CASSLSAGDQPQHF. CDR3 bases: TGTGCCAGCAGCCTTTCCGCAGGGGATCAGCCCCAGCATTTT.